Below, 5 T cell receptor beta chains from the same sample are listed, as sequenced in a study of identical twins. TCRdb reanalysed the 5' RACE reads using MiXCR and keeps one entry per CDR3 protein. The data hold 450,000 to 650,000 distinct CDR3 sequences, with around 15% observed a single time. This same sample was also part of a study on yellow fever vaccine responses in identical twins.

The sequencing sample was made of CD4+ T cells sorted from blood. The source of these receptors is a woman aged 18-29 years in good health.

This chain links TRBV20-1 with TRBJ2-5; 7 nucleotides align to TRBD1. Germline CDR1 is DFQATT and CDR2 is SNEGSKA (reference sequence). J was trimmed by 4 bases and V by 6 bases; bases with no gene match: 2. CDR3 length: 11 residues. The CDR3 loop reads CSARGPETQYF. In DNA form, the CDR3 reads TGCAGTGCAAGGGGGCCAGAGACCCAGTACTTC.

This chain uses TRBV7-8 with TRBJ2-1; no clear D. V was clipped by 0 bases and J by 0 bases, with 9 bases between them. Per germline, CDR1 SGHVS and CDR2 FQNEAQ. The CDR3 runs 16 residues. The CDR3 region is CASSLAPWASYNEQFF. The CDR3 DNA reads TGTGCCAGCAGCTTAGCCCCCTGGGCCTCCTACAATGAGCAGTTCTTC.

Only a few counts were recorded for this clonotype. J is TRBJ2-1 and V is TRBV20-1; TRBD2 is a possible D gene (5 bases). There are 14 residues in the CDR3. CDR1 is DFQATT, CDR2 SNEGSKA, per germline (reference sequence). V was trimmed by 6 bases and J by 8 bases, leaving 20 bases between them. The CDR3 loop reads CSAPRRTGDDEQFF. CDR3 coding DNA: TGCAGTGCCCCTCGTAGGACCGGGGATGATGAGCAGTTCTTC.

The rearrangement joins TRBV20-1 to TRBJ2-7, with 9 nucleotides matching TRBD1. CDR1 and CDR2 (germline): DFQATT, SNEGSKA (reference sequence). The ends lost 6 bases at V and 4 bases at J; junction bases unmatched: 10. CDR3 length equals 14 residues. CDR3 region: CSAHVGGQGYEQYF. CDR3 bases: TGCAGTGCCCACGTAGGTGGACAGGGGTACGAGCAGTACTTC.

This clonotype showed up just once. This chain joins TRBV7-6 and TRBJ2-2; D unresolved. Trimming took off 2 bases at V and 6 bases at J, with 16 bases between the two ends. Germline V gene lookup returns CDR1 SGHVS and CDR2 FNYEAQ. CDR3 length equals 16 residues. The CDR3 DNA reads as TGTGCCAGCAGCTTATTAAGTGGCCCCGAGGCCGGGGAGCTGTTTTTT. Protein sequence: CASSLLSGPEAGELFF.